This T cell receptor beta chain was identified in a study of Ad26.COV2.S vaccination and SARS-CoV-2 variants. Across the study: The vaccine Ad26.COV2.S was put into the muscle once, or twice with 56 days between.

The sample's treatment: 15 to 20 received Ad26.COV2.S at low or high dose, single or two shots; several received placebo; per-sample allocation not given. Specimens were obtained on day 63 following the first vaccine or placebo injection. The CDR3 totals 16 residues. The V gene end was trimmed by 4 bases and the J gene end by 5 bases; junction bases not matched to a gene: 6. Germline CDR1 and CDR2: SGHTA and FQGTGA. Profiled with immunoSEQ multiplex PCR; TCRdb holds only in-frame clones, not every one. The table includes 380,000 or so clones, around 89% detected once. The chain combines TRBV7-3 with TRBJ2-5; TRBD2 matches 14 bases. Specimen: peripheral blood, collected in a trial of Ad26.COV2.S vaccine versus placebo. This clonotype originated in a person between 18 and 65 years old who received the Ad26.COV2.S COVID-19 vaccine or a placebo. This chain's CDR3 is CASSSGTSGSWETQYF. CDR3 nucleotide sequence: TGTGCCAGCAGCTCAGGGACTAGCGGGAGTTGGGAGACCCAGTACTTC.